This TCR beta chain is drawn from a study of identical twins (dated by TCRdb to 2015 to 2016). In terms of the full investigation: To test whether fetal clonotypes persist, the study used deep sequencing on TCR alpha and beta repertoires from monozygotic twins, unrelated adults of various ages, and cord blood. Replicate twin experiments were performed at different times using different library preparation protocols to rule out contamination.

Every donor was a healthy Caucasian. The twin cohort comprised three pairs of female monozygotic twins, all aged roughly 18 to 30 years. Miltenyi CD45RO+ enrichment and human naive T-cell isolation kits were used to isolate memory (CD45RO+) and naive T cells from PBMC. Paper-wide results and their limitations: Conclusions relied on cross-sectional statistical analysis, since the same donors could not be followed over many years. Zero-insertion analyses could be partly confounded by invariant T cells such as MAIT and iNKT, though diverse VJ usage argued against such confounding for most clonotypes. Fewer insertions were carried by abundant cord blood beta clonotypes, a similar but weaker trend appeared in young adult naive repertoires, and no such trend appeared in memory repertoires. Compared with coincidental sharing between unrelated individuals, out-of-frame TCR alpha sequences shared between twins had an excess of sequences with low generation probability. In beta out-of-frame sequences, excess twin sharing was weaker, because having fewer shared sequences lowered the signal-to-noise ratio. Out-of-frame TCR alpha sharing in monozygotic twins was systematically underestimated by recombination models, whereas sharing between unrelated individuals was in agreement with the recombination models.

Relative to germline, V is 4 bases shorter and J is 4 bases shorter, with 7 bases between their ends. From a lookup of the germline V gene, CDR1 and CDR2 are SNHLY and FYNNEI. The cysteine opens and the phenylalanine closes a CDR3 of 12 amino acids. The DNA shown is the 36-base CDR3, in frame from base 1. As to this clonotype: This clone's antigen is unknown. No qualities accompany the bases; no much larger clone lies one base away.

Libraries were prepared through 5' RACE. Instrument on record: Illumina HiSeq 2000. Template switching introduced a universal primer binding site; the final cDNA contained a unique molecular identifier, enabling accurate counting of TCR cDNA molecules. First-strand cDNA for TCR alpha and beta chains was synthesized from specific primers in the conserved constant-segment region. To control for contamination, every cDNA library carried two barcodes: a SMART-Mk sample barcode plus Illumina barcodes. TruSeq adapter sequences along with Illumina sample barcodes were introduced in two successive PCR steps. The TCR alpha and beta cDNA libraries were sequenced on the Illumina HiSeq platform using custom primers. On the authors' methods: Unique molecular identifiers were extracted from raw reads with MiGEC, and CDR3 positions were determined with MiXCR. For each individual, recombination models were inferred using an EM algorithm with the repgenHMM and IGoR tools. The tcR package in R was used for shared clonotype analysis, with sharing normalized by the product of cloneset sizes. To study raw recombination free of thymic and clonal selection effects, out-of-frame nonproductive sequences were analyzed. TCRdb's own reprocessing of the public reads used fastp at Q25 and MiXCR and kept productive beta chains. Duplicate CDR3 protein sequences are folded into a single record with the most common DNA and genes. The V and J calls and clone size are TCRdb's, not the authors'. The table for this sample lists 250,000 or so distinct CDR3 sequences; around 6.6% of them were counted only once. The leading ten clones occupy around 3.4% of the sample.

These data also featured in a second study, about yellow fever vaccine responses in identical twins. The second study reports: The authors reported that the T cell response to vaccination in identical twins appeared partly convergent and partly personalized. Focusing on identical twins, the study followed the T cell clones that responded to the vaccine, and did so with precision.

The receptor comes from a woman aged 18 to 35 in good health. The sample taken for sequencing was memory (CD45RO+) T cells sorted from blood. The cell subset or site label here, explained by the study, means: CD45RO+ enriched T cells. The chain is assembled from TRBV2 and TRBJ1-1; the D gene cannot be named for sure. The CDR3 reads CASSGQGTEAFF. The base sequence is TGTGCCAGCAGTGGCCAAGGCACTGAAGCTTTCTTT.